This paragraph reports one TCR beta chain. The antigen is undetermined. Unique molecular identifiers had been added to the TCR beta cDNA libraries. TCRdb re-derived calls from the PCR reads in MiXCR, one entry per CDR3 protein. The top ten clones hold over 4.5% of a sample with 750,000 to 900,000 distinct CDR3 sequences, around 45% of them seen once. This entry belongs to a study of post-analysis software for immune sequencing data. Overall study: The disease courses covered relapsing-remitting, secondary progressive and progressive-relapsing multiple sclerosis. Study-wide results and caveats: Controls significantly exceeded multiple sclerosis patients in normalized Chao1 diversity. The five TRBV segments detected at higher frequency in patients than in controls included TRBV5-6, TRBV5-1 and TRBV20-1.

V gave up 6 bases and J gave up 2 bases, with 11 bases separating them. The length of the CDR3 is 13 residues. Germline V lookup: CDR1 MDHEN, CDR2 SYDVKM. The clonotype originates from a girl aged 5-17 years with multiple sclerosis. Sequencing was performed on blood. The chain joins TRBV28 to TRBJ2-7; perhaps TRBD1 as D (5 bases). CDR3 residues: CASRSGIPYEQYF. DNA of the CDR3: TGTGCCAGCAGGTCAGGGATTCCCTACGAGCAGTACTTC.